These T cell receptor beta chains were read from a single sample in a study of blood T cell repertoires in COVID-19. Method: immunoSEQ multiplex PCR; TCRdb's copy keeps in-frame clones and lacks some. Here the sample spans tens of thousands of clones, approximately 80% being singletons. The sequencing input was peripheral blood. The receptors come from a man at least 80 years old with acute or convalescent COVID-19. The CDR3 runs from the conserved cysteine through the conserved F or W. A D gene is named only where the DNA matches it firmly. A clone size is listed for some rows: how often the clone was seen (once, few, many), or a class if it is expanded.

TRBV12-3/TRBV12-4	TRBD1	.	TRBJ1-4	TGTGCCAGCAGTTCCGGACAGGGGAAAAAACTGTTTTTT	CASSSGQGKKLFF
TRBV11-3	TRBD1	.	TRBJ1-5	TGTGCCAGCAGACGAACAGGGGGAGACAATCAGCCCCAGCATTTT	CASRRTGGDNQPQHF
TRBV9	TRBD2	.	TRBJ2-1	TGTGCCAGCAGCCGGACTAGCGGGGGGCGTGGTATCAATGAGCAGTTCTTC	CASSRTSGGRGINEQFF
TRBV12-3/TRBV12-4	.	few	TRBJ1-2	TGTGCCAGCAGTTTAACAGGCTATGGCTACACCTTC	CASSLTGYGYTF
TRBV5-1	.	.	TRBJ1-2	TGCGCCAGCAGACTTTCTACGGAGGGAAGTGGCTACACCTTC	CASRLSTEGSGYTF
TRBV7-9	TRBD1	.	TRBJ2-5	TGTGCCAGCAGCCCGGTGCGAGGCAGGGGGCGAGAGACCCAGTACTTC	CASSPVRGRGRETQYF
TRBV5-1	.	.	TRBJ2-3	TGCGCCAGCAGCTTGGAGGGCCAGGGAACAGATACGCAGTATTTT	CASSLEGQGTDTQYF
TRBV5-1	TRBD1	.	TRBJ1-2	TGCGCCAGCAGCCAGGACAGGGGCCGAAAGGATGGCTACACCTTC	CASSQDRGRKDGYTF
TRBV2	TRBD1	.	TRBJ1-5	TGTGCCAGCAGACTAACAGGGGGGGATAGCAATCAGCCCCAGCATTTT	CASRLTGGDSNQPQHF
TRBV5-1	.	.	TRBJ1-2	TGCGCCAGCAGCTTGGAGGGGCAGGGCTATGGCTACACCTTC	CASSLEGQGYGYTF
TRBV5-1	TRBD1	.	TRBJ2-7	TGCGCCAGCAGCTCCCCGGGACAGGGGTCTAACGAGCAGTACTTC	CASSSPGQGSNEQYF
TRBV3-1/TRBV3-2	.	few	TRBJ2-7	TGTGCCAGCAGCCATGGAAGGACAGTTTTCTACGAGCAGTACTTC	CASSHGRTVFYEQYF
TRBV29-1	.	.	TRBJ2-5	TGCAGCGTCCTCCTACTGGATGGGCCAGAGACCCAGTACTTC	CSVLLLDGPETQYF
TRBV19	.	once	TRBJ2-2	TGTGCCAGTAGTGCCGGGACTCCCAGGAACACCGGGGAGCTGTTTTTT	CASSAGTPRNTGELFF
TRBV9	TRBD1	.	TRBJ2-3	TGTGCCAGCAGCGTTGACAGGGGGACAGATACGCAGTATTTT	CASSVDRGTDTQYF
TRBV30	TRBD2	few	TRBJ2-3	TGTGCCTGGAGGGGGACTAGCGGGGTCACAGATACGCAGTATTTT	CAWRGTSGVTDTQYF
TRBV11-2	.	.	TRBJ1-1	TGTGCCAGCACTATCTCTTCCGGCACTGAAGCTTTCTTT	CASTISSGTEAFF
TRBV10-1	.	few	TRBJ2-3	TGCGCCAGCAGTGAGTTGGCCGTAACAGATACGCAGTATTTT	CASSELAVTDTQYF
TRBV2	TRBD2	.	TRBJ2-3	TGTGCCAGCAGTTGGACTAGCGGGGCCGATACGCAGTATTTT	CASSWTSGADTQYF
TRBV5-1	.	.	TRBJ2-3	TGCGCCAGCAGCTCCCTGCGGGTTGGGACAGATACGCAGTATTTT	CASSSLRVGTDTQYF
TRBV28	TRBD1	.	TRBJ2-3	TGTGCCAGCAGCTCCGGACAGGGGACAGATACGCAGTATTTT	CASSSGQGTDTQYF
TRBV29-1	TRBD1	once	TRBJ2-7	TGCAGCGTCTTATGGGGACAGGGTCCCTACGAGCAGTACTTC	CSVLWGQGPYEQYF
TRBV7-9	TRBD1	.	TRBJ1-1	TGTGCCAGCAGCAACAGGGGGCGAGCGATTACTGAAGCTTTCTTT	CASSNRGRAITEAFF
TRBV7-9	TRBD2	.	TRBJ2-1	TGTGCCAGCAGCGCAGCGGGGGGGCCAGTCAATGAGCAGTTCTTC	CASSAAGGPVNEQFF
TRBV10-3	.	.	TRBJ2-2	TGTGCCATCAGTCAAGGAGTCGACACCGGGGAGCTGTTTTTT	CAISQGVDTGELFF
TRBV5-4	.	few	TRBJ1-3	TGTGCCAGCAGCTCACAGGGAGCTGGAAACACCATATATTTT	CASSSQGAGNTIYF
TRBV9	.	.	TRBJ1-5	TGTGCCAGCAGCGTAGGCGGTATGGACAATCAGCCCCAGCATTTT	CASSVGGMDNQPQHF
TRBV19	TRBD2	.	TRBJ2-3	TGTGCCAGTAGTAGCCGCGGGAGCGGGGGGGCCCCAGATACGCAGTATTTT	CASSSRGSGGAPDTQYF
TRBV2	.	.	TRBJ1-3	TGTGCCAGCAGTGAACTCCAAGCCCCGCGGAACACCATATATTTT	CASSELQAPRNTIYF
TRBV13	TRBD1	.	TRBJ2-2	TGTGCCAGCAGCGTACGACAGGGGGCGGGGACCGGGGAGCTGTTTTTT	CASSVRQGAGTGELFF
TRBV5-1	.	.	TRBJ1-1	TGCGCCAGCAGCCTCTACAGGACGGGGAACACTGAAGCTTTCTTT	CASSLYRTGNTEAFF
TRBV7-2	TRBD2	.	TRBJ2-5	TGTGCCAGCAGTTTTACGGGACTAAGAGAGACCCAGTACTTC	CASSFTGLRETQYF
TRBV12-3/TRBV12-4	.	.	TRBJ2-2	TGTGCCAGCAGTTTTAGTTTCACCGGGGAGCTGTTTTTT	CASSFSFTGELFF
TRBV12-3/TRBV12-4	TRBD2	.	TRBJ2-5	TGTGCCAGCAGTCGGGGGGACCAAGAGACCCAGTACTTC	CASSRGDQETQYF
TRBV12-3/TRBV12-4	TRBD1	.	TRBJ1-2	TGTGCCAGCACTTCCAGGGGGTATGGCTACACCTTC	CASTSRGYGYTF
TRBV11-2	.	.	TRBJ2-5	TGTGCCAGCAGCTTCTCAGGATACGGAGAGACCCAGTACTTC	CASSFSGYGETQYF
TRBV10-3	TRBD1	.	TRBJ2-1	TGTGCCATCAGTCTCGACCGGGACAGACTCTACAATGAGCAGTTCTTC	CAISLDRDRLYNEQFF
TRBV29-1	.	.	TRBJ1-2	TGCAGCGTTGAGGACAGCTTCTATGGCTACACCTTC	CSVEDSFYGYTF
TRBV7-9	TRBD2	.	TRBJ2-5	TGTGCCAGCAGCTTAGGGACTAGCGGGGGGGCCTCGGAGACCCAGTACTTC	CASSLGTSGGASETQYF
TRBV7-9	TRBD1	.	TRBJ1-5	TGTGCCAGCAGCTTCGCGGTACAGGGGGCTTTTGGGTATCAGCCCCAGCATTTT	CASSFAVQGAFGYQPQHF
TRBV7-3	TRBD1	.	TRBJ2-5	TGTGCCAGCAGCGCCGAGCAGGGGGTTATTAAGACCCAGTACTTC	CASSAEQGVIKTQYF